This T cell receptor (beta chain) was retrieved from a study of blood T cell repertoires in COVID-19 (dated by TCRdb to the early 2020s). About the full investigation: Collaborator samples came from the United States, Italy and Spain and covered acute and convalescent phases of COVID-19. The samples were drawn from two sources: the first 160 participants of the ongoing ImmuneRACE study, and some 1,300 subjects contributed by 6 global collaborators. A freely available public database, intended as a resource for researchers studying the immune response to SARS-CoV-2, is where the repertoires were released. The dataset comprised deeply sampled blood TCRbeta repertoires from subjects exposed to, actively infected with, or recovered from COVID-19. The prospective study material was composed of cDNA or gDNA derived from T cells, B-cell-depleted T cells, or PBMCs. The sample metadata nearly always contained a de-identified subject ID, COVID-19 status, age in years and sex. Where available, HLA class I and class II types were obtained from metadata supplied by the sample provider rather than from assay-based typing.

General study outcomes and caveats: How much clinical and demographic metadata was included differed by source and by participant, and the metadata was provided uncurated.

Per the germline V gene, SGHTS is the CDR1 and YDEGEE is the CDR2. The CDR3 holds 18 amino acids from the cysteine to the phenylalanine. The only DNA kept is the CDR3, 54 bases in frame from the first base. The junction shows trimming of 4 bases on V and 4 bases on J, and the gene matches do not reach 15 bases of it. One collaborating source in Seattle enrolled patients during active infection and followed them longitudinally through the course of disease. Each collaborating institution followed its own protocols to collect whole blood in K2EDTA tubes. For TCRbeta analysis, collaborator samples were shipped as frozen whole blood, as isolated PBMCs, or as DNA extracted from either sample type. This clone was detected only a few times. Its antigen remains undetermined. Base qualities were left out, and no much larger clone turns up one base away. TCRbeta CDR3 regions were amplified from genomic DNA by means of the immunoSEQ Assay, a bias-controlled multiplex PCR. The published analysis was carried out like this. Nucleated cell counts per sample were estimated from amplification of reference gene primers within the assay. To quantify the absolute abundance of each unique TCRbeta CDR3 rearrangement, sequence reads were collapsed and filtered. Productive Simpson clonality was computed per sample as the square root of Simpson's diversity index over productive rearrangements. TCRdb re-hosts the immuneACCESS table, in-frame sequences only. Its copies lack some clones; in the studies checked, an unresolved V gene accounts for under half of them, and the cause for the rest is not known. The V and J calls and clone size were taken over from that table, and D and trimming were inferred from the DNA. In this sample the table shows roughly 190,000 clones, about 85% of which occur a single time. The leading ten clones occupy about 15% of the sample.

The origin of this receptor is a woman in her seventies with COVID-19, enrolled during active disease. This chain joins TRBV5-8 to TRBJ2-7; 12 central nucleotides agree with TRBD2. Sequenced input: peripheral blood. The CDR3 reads CASSRKLMTSGSRYEQYF. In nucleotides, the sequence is TGTGCCAGCAGCCGTAAGCTTATGACTAGCGGGAGTCGGTACGAGCAGTACTTC.